These 6 T cell receptor beta chains were all obtained from the same sample, sequenced in a study of yellow fever vaccine responses in identical twins. In TCRdb, the RT-PCR reads were re-called with MiXCR into one record per CDR3 protein. Here the sample spans approximately 10,000 distinct CDR3 sequences, approximately 80% being singletons. Sequenced here: T cells from blood (PBMCs), unsorted or a sorted subset (not recorded which), sampled before or after yellow fever vaccination (not recorded which). All receptors come from a woman aged 18-30 years who received the yellow fever vaccine.

CDR3 nucleotide sequence: TGTGCCAGCTCACCCTCGACAGGGCTTAAAGTCGAGCAGTACTTC. This translates into CASSPSTGLKVEQYF. The rearrangement uses TRBV18 and TRBJ2-7; TRBD1 matches 7 bases. V shed 3 bases and J 6 bases; nucleotides not matched to a gene: 11. Germline V gene data show CDR1 as KGHSH and CDR2 as LQKENI. The CDR3 spans 15 residues.

The chain carries TRBV10-1 and TRBJ1-1; D call uncertain. From germline, CDR1 is WNHNN and CDR2 SYGVQD (reference sequence). V was cut by 0 bases and J by 0 bases, with 17 bases left in between. The CDR3 spans 18 residues. In DNA form, the CDR3 reads TGCGCCAGCAGTGAGTCGGTCGGGGATACAGCTCTGAACACTGAAGCTTTCTTT. Translation: CASSESVGDTALNTEAFF.

The chain joins TRBV14 to TRBJ2-2, with D possibly TRBD2 on 6 matching bases. Trimming stripped 2 bases from V and 0 bases from J, with 10 bases between. Germline V lookup: CDR1 SGHDN, CDR2 FVKESK. CDR3 length: 16 amino acids. The CDR3 protein is CASSQSGGANTGELFF. DNA of the CDR3: TGTGCCAGCAGCCAATCCGGGGGTGCGAACACCGGGGAGCTGTTTTTT.

This clonotype was recorded only once. The rearrangement joins TRBV20-1 to TRBJ1-6; D is undetermined. The CDR3 consists of 15 residues. Germline lookup yields CDR1 DFQATT and CDR2 SNEGSKA (reference sequence). V was pared by 6 bases and J by 7 bases, with 19 bases between. The DNA for the CDR3 is TGCAGTGCCCCTGATGGGAGTCAGACGAATTCACCCCTCCACTTT. Its translation: CSAPDGSQTNSPLHF.

V and J are TRBV5-1 and TRBJ2-1; a weak D match, TRBD2 (6 bases). V gave up 3 bases and J gave up 7 bases, with 20 bases separating them. The CDR3 consists of 16 residues. Germline assignment: CDR1 SGHRS and CDR2 YFSETQ. The CDR3 region is CASSSMTRTLGNEQFF. CDR3 coding DNA: TGCGCCAGCAGCTCAATGACTAGAACCCTGGGGAATGAGCAGTTCTTC.

The CDR3 loop reads CASRKSAEQYF. For the CDR3, the DNA is TGTGCCAGCAGAAAGAGCGCCGAGCAGTACTTC. The V gene is TRBV25-1, the J gene TRBJ2-7, with no clear D. Deletions cut 6 bases from V and 6 bases from J, with 9 bases between. The CDR3 length is 11 residues. The germline V gene has CDR1 MGHDK and CDR2 SYGVNS.